The 30 T cell receptor beta chains listed next were all sequenced from one sample in a study of CD8 T cells in Susac syndrome (dated by TCRdb to between 2019 and 2020). The method was the immunoSEQ multiplex PCR assay. RNA was extracted with the RNeasy kit and roughly 0.45 to 1 ug was reverse transcribed using random hexamers. TCRdb reprocessed the public reads (quality trimming at Q25 with fastp, clone calling with MiXCR) and kept in-frame beta chains. Rows with a matching CDR3 protein are joined into one entry that keeps the most common DNA and genes. For this sample there are some 18,000 distinct CDR3 sequences; 85% to 95% appear just once. Jointly, the top ten make up about 0.21% of the sample. Sequencing input: CD8+ T cells from PBMCs. Receptors originate from a human donor in good health.

V is TRBV27 and J is TRBJ2-3; D remains ambiguous. Trimming stripped 5 bases from V and 3 bases from J, with 12 bases between. The CDR3 totals 14 residues. Per the germline V gene, CDR1 is MNHEY and CDR2 is SMNVEV (reference sequence). This chain's CDR3 is CASSLTPETDTQYF. CDR3 DNA: TGTGCCAGCAGTCTGACACCGGAGACAGATACGCAGTATTTT.

The chain links TRBV25-1 to TRBJ1-1; tentative D call: TRBD1 (5 bases). Germline CDR1 is MGHDK and CDR2 is SYGVNS. The CDR3 contains 13 residues. V was shortened by 10 bases and J by 4 bases, with 16 bases between the two germline ends. The CDR3 protein is CATSWGGSTEAFF. In DNA, the CDR3 is TGTGCCACCTCATGGGGGGGAAGCACTGAAGCTTTCTTT.

In nucleotides, the CDR3 is TGCAGCGTTGGTGGGTCCGGTCGACAGGATACGCAGTATTTT. Its protein is CSVGGSGRQDTQYF. The chain combines TRBV29-1 with TRBJ2-3; tentative D call: TRBD1 (5 bases). Trimming shortened V by 4 bases and J by 6 bases, and 17 bases separated the two germline ends. Germline values: CDR1 SQVTM, CDR2 ANQGSEA. This CDR3 is built from 14 residues.

This rearrangement joins TRBV5-8 to TRBJ2-7; TRBD2 matches 7 bases. V shed 0 bases, J shed 3 bases, and the junction held 6 bases outside the gene matches. The CDR3 runs 15 residues. Germline V CDR1 and CDR2: SGHTS, YDEGEE. The chain's CDR3 is CASSLVVGLGYEQYV. CDR3 nucleotides: TGTGCCAGCAGCTTGGTCGTAGGACTAGGCTACGAGCAGTACGTC.

This rearrangement joins TRBV7-8 to TRBJ2-5; 12 bases fit TRBD2. Looked up from germline, CDR1 is SGHVS and CDR2 is FQNEAQ. There are 16 residues in the CDR3. V trimming: 3 bases; J trimming: 3 bases; junction bases outside the gene matches: 5. DNA of the CDR3: TGTGCCAGCAGCTTTAGTCTAGCGGGAGGGGAAGAGACCCAGTACTTC. Translation: CASSFSLAGGEETQYF.

V is TRBV27 and J is TRBJ2-2, with 8 positions matching TRBD1. V shed 4 bases and J 5 bases; nucleotides not matched to a gene: 6. The germline gives CDR1 MNHEY, CDR2 SMNVEV (reference sequence). This CDR3 has 15 residues. In DNA, the CDR3 is TGTGCCAGCAGTTCTGGGACAGGCTGGACCGGGGAGCTGTTTTTT. As protein: CASSSGTGWTGELFF.

The chain links TRBV6-5 to TRBJ2-2, with a tentative D call TRBD2 (6 bases). Germline CDR1 and CDR2: MNHEY and SVGAGI. V lost 1 base, J lost 1 base, and 7 bases lay in between. This CDR3 spans 15 amino acids. The CDR3 protein is CASSYFSGNTGELFF. Written as DNA, the CDR3 is TGTGCCAGCAGTTACTTTAGCGGGAACACCGGGGAGCTGTTTTTT.

V usage is TRBV29-1 and J usage is TRBJ2-2, with 11 positions matching TRBD2. J lost 7 bases, V lost 4 bases, and 14 bases had no gene match. The CDR3 spans 17 residues. Germline V gives CDR1 SQVTM, CDR2 ANQGSEA. Here the CDR3 reads CSVGNPELAGAIGELFF. The DNA for the CDR3 is TGCAGCGTTGGAAACCCAGAACTAGCGGGAGCGATCGGGGAGCTGTTTTTT.

The chain links TRBV7-2 to TRBJ2-1; D may be TRBD2 (5 bases). Germline V CDR1 and CDR2: SGHTA, FQGNSA. This CDR3 region has 14 residues. V was pared by 5 bases and J by 0 bases, with 8 bases between. This chain's CDR3 is CASSGGSSYNEQFF. The DNA for the CDR3 is TGTGCCAGCAGCGGTGGGAGCTCCTACAATGAGCAGTTCTTC.

The chain has TRBV6-2 or TRBV6-3 and TRBJ1-5; perhaps TRBD1 as D (5 bases). V dropped 2 bases and J dropped 1 base, with 9 bases sitting between them. CDR3 size: 15 residues. Germline loops: CDR1 MNHEY, CDR2 SVGEGT. CDR3 amino acids: CASSYTSGSNQPQHF. CDR3 bases: TGTGCCAGCAGTTACACCTCAGGGAGCAATCAGCCCCAGCATTTT.

The J gene is TRBJ1-5, the V gene TRBV9; D is uncertain. Looked up from germline, CDR1 is SGDLS and CDR2 is YYNGEE. V shed 4 bases and J shed 4 bases, with 9 bases lying between them. CDR3 length equals 13 residues. CDR3 coding DNA: TGTGCCAGCAGCCCCGATTCGAATCAGCCCCAGCATTTT. Translating it yields CASSPDSNQPQHF.

The gene calls are TRBV28 and TRBJ2-1; maybe TRBD1 (6 bases). The V gene lost 4 bases and the J gene lost 0 bases, with 13 bases spanning the gap. The CDR3 runs to 16 residues. Germline V gene lookup returns CDR1 MDHEN and CDR2 SYDVKM. As DNA, the CDR3 is TGTGCCAGCAGTTCTCACAGGGTAAGCTCCTACAATGAGCAGTTCTTC. Amino acids: CASSSHRVSSYNEQFF.

This clonotype was found once. The CDR3 DNA reads as TGTGCCAGCAGTTTATCGCAGGGGGGCACTGAAGCTTTCTTT. Encoded protein: CASSLSQGGTEAFF. The chain combines TRBV27 with TRBJ1-1; 7 bases align to TRBD1. This CDR3 region has 14 residues. V dropped 0 bases and J dropped 4; count of bases not matched to a gene: 2. Germline assignment: CDR1 MNHEY and CDR2 SMNVEV (reference sequence).

The chain uses TRBV3-1 and TRBJ2-1; no definite D call. The ends were cut back, 1 base at V and 2 bases at J, with 6 bases in the middle. Germline V gene lookup returns CDR1 LGHDT and CDR2 YNNKEL (reference sequence). The CDR3 is 14 residues long. CDR3 loop: CASSQGVTYNEQFF. The DNA for the CDR3 is TGTGCCAGCAGCCAAGGGGTAACCTACAATGAGCAGTTCTTC.

The chain combines TRBV29-1 with TRBJ2-7, with TRBD2 matching over 14 bases. Germline CDR1 is SQVTM and CDR2 is ANQGSEA. With 4 bases clipped from V and 3 bases from J, the junction kept 5 bases outside the gene matches. CDR3 length equals 15 residues. The CDR3 DNA reads TGCAGCGTTGGGACTAGCGGGAGGTCTATCTACGAGCAGTACTTC. Its translation: CSVGTSGRSIYEQYF.

The rearrangement uses TRBV7-9 and TRBJ2-7; no reliable D call. The CDR3 is made up of 12 amino acids. CDR1 is SEHNR, CDR2 FQNEAQ, per germline (reference sequence). V lost 1 base and J lost 2, with 3 bases in between. The CDR3 spells CASSLDPYEQYF. As DNA, the CDR3 is TGTGCCAGCAGCTTAGACCCCTACGAGCAGTACTTC. The full variable domain, with the rest looked up from reference TRBV7-9 and TRBJ2-7, is DTGVSQNPRHKITKRGQNVTFRCDPISEHNRLYWYRQTLGQGPEFLTYFQNEAQLEKSRLLSDRFSAERPKGSFSTLEIQRTEQGDSAMYLCASSLDPYEQYFGPGTRLTVT.

V and J are TRBV28 and TRBJ2-1; 10 bases align to TRBD2. The germline CDR1 and CDR2 sequences are MDHEN and SYDVKM. This CDR3 spans 16 amino acids. J was trimmed by 6 bases and V by 5 bases; bases with no gene match: 10. CDR3 sequence (DNA): TGTGCCAGCAGTCCTGAGCGGGAGGGCCCTCGCAATGAGCAGTTCTTC. This codes for CASSPEREGPRNEQFF.

The chain joins TRBV7-9 to TRBJ2-3; D remains unclear. From germline, CDR1 is SEHNR and CDR2 FQNEAQ (reference sequence). This CDR3 comprises 10 residues. V lost 11 bases and J lost 4, with 7 bases in between. The CDR3 nucleotides read TGTGCCCGTTTTCCAGATACGCAGTATTTT. This encodes CARFPDTQYF.

This CDR3 reads CASSPRLAGYNEQFF. As DNA, the CDR3 is TGTGCCAGCAGTCCACGACTAGCGGGATACAATGAGCAGTTCTTC. V is TRBV7-2 and J is TRBJ2-1, with 11 bases identical to TRBD2. The CDR3 is 15 residues long. The V segment lost 6 bases and the J segment 4 bases; nucleotides outside the gene matches: 5. The germline V gene has CDR1 SGHTA and CDR2 FQGNSA.

V usage is TRBV27 and J usage is TRBJ2-7, with D maybe TRBD2 (6 bases). Deletions cut 5 bases from V and 4 bases from J, with 18 bases between. The CDR3 is 15 residues long. Germline CDR1 MNHEY, CDR2 SMNVEV (reference sequence). CDR3 bases: TGTGCCAGCAGTCCGGTTCGGGAGAGGATATACGAGCAGTACGTC. Encoded protein: CASSPVRERIYEQYV.

The genes are TRBV12-3 or TRBV12-4 and TRBJ1-1; maybe TRBD1 (5 bases). CDR3 size: 15 residues. V dropped 5 bases and J dropped 9 bases, with 22 bases sitting between them. The CDR3 DNA reads TGTGCCAGCAGTGCCTTACCAGGACAAATACTACAAGCTTTCTTT. This gives the protein CASSALPGQILQAFF.

CDR3 in DNA: TGTGCCAGCAGTTCTTTAGGGGGACAGGGGATAAGCTATGGCTACACCTTC. Protein product: CASSSLGGQGISYGYTF. The gene calls are TRBV27 and TRBJ1-2; 10 nucleotides line up with TRBD1. Germline V gene data show CDR1 as MNHEY and CDR2 as SMNVEV (reference sequence). The CDR3 runs 17 residues. V shed 4 bases, J shed 4 bases, and the junction held 12 bases outside the gene matches.

This clonotype was seen only once. This chain connects TRBV27 to TRBJ2-7, with TRBD1 matching over 10 bases. Germline lookup yields CDR1 MNHEY and CDR2 SMNVEV (reference sequence). J gave up 1 base and V 5 bases, and 8 bases lay outside the gene matches. This CDR3 has 16 residues. CDR3 bases: TGTGCCAGCAGTAAAAGGACAGGGGGTTCATCCTACGAGCAGTACTTC. Translation: CASSKRTGGSSYEQYF.

The chain has TRBV6-1 and TRBJ2-5; TRBD2 matches at 7 bases. Germline loops: CDR1 MNHNS, CDR2 SASEGT. CDR3 size: 17 residues. V dropped 5 bases and J dropped 5; count of bases not matched to a gene: 17. CDR3 DNA sequence: TGTGCCAGCAGTCCGTTTCCGGGAGGCTTTTCTTTGGAGACCCAGTACTTC. This translates into CASSPFPGGFSLETQYF.

The chain recombines TRBV7-9 with TRBJ2-5; 9 nucleotides agree with TRBD2. The V segment lost 1 base and the J segment 4 bases; nucleotides outside the gene matches: 16. The germline CDR1 and CDR2 sequences are SEHNR and FQNEAQ (reference sequence). The CDR3 contains 19 residues. CDR3 sequence (DNA): TGTGCCAGCAGCTTAGATTCTGTCGGGGCGGGAGGGCCCTCAGAGACCCAGTACTTC. Its translation: CASSLDSVGAGGPSETQYF.

The gene calls are TRBV7-9 and TRBJ2-7; D is uncertain. Trimming left V 1 base short and J 5 bases short, with 6 bases between. This CDR3 has 12 amino acids. The germline V gene encodes CDR1 SEHNR and CDR2 FQNEAQ (reference sequence). CDR3 in DNA: TGTGCCAGCAGCTTAGTGTTCGACGAGCAGTACTTC. Protein product: CASSLVFDEQYF.

The gene calls are TRBV24-1 and TRBJ1-1; maybe TRBD1 (6 bases). The germline V gene encodes CDR1 KGHDR and CDR2 SFDVKD. The ends were cut back, 3 bases at V and 4 bases at J, with 17 bases in the middle. This CDR3 comprises 16 residues. The CDR3 loop is CATSDTMRGLGTEAFF. The CDR3 DNA is TGTGCCACCAGTGATACGATGAGGGGGTTGGGCACTGAAGCTTTCTTT.

CDR3 in amino acids: CSVEWDINQPQHF. In DNA, the CDR3 is TGCAGCGTTGAGTGGGACATCAATCAGCCCCAGCATTTT. This chain uses TRBV29-1 with TRBJ1-5; possibly TRBD1 for D (6 bases). V was clipped by 3 bases and J by 3 bases, with 9 bases between them. CDR1 is SQVTM and CDR2 is ANQGSEA in the germline V gene. This CDR3 contains 13 residues.

CDR3 in DNA: TGTGCCAGTACGTCCGGGACTAGCGGCTACAATGAGCAGTTCTTC. It translates to CASTSGTSGYNEQFF. This sequence joins TRBV19 and TRBJ2-1; 11 bases match TRBD2. This CDR3 spans 15 amino acids. V shed 7 bases, J shed 3 bases, and the junction held 5 bases outside the gene matches. The V gene's germline CDR1 is LNHDA and CDR2 SQIVND (reference sequence). The whole variable domain, remainder taken from reference TRBV19 and TRBJ2-1, is DGGITQSPKYLFRKEGQNVTLSCEQNLNHDAMYWYRQDPGQGLRLIYYSQIVNDFQKGDIAEGYSVSREKKESFPLTVTSAQKNPTAFYLCASTSGTSGYNEQFFGPGTRLTVL.

The V gene is TRBV13, the J gene TRBJ2-2, with 9 bases aligning to TRBD2. The length of the CDR3 is 16 residues. V lost 0 bases to trimming and J lost 1 base; unmatched junction nucleotides: 0. Germline V lookup: CDR1 PRHDT, CDR2 FYEKMQ (reference sequence). In DNA, the CDR3 is TGTGCCAGCAGCTTAGGACTAGCGGGGAACACCGGGGAGCTGTTTTTT. This gives the protein CASSLGLAGNTGELFF.